This TCR beta chain was captured by sequencing in a study of identifying expanded T cells in peripheral blood. Collection occurred without any documented infections or immune events in donors. This CDR3 is 15 amino acids long. V shed 3 bases and J 1 base; nucleotides not matched to a gene: 3. Germline V gives CDR1 SGHDT, CDR2 YYEEEE. Regarding the study as a whole: Technical replicates showed roughly 1.2 changed clones; roughly two weeks around 15; four weeks 19. Variance in clone template counts between roughly 2-week samples significantly increased with total template count across all healthy donors.

Libraries were prepared by immunoSEQ multiplex PCR; TCRdb keeps only in-frame clonotypes and omits some of them. The sample shows over 85,000 clones, 70% to 90% of them seen only once. Details on this clone: Its antigen is not identified.

The source material was blood. The chain couples TRBV5-6 to TRBJ2-1, with TRBD1 identical over 8 bases. The receptor comes from a person aged 18-70 years in good health. DNA for the CDR3: TGTGCCAGCAGCTGGGGGACAGGTTCCTACAATGAGCAGTTCTTC. The encoded protein is CASSWGTGSYNEQFF.